This TCR beta chain was sequenced in a study of CD4 T cells in relation to SARS-CoV-2 and coronaviruses. The CDR3 has 17 amino acids. Note on this clone: Its antigen is currently unknown.

Sequencing was performed with immunoSEQ multiplex PCR; in TCRdb, only in-frame clones are kept and a portion is missing. The table has some 40,000 clones, approximately 86% seen once. V and J are TRBV21-1 and TRBJ2-1; the table's D call, TRBD2, has no DNA check behind it. TRBV21-1 is a pseudogene. This receptor was identified in an adult with COVID-19. Sequenced material: naive CD4+ T cells from PBMCs, cultured in vitro. The subset: naive CD4+ T cells isolated by negative enrichment. The CDR3 DNA sequence: TGTGCCAGCAGCAAAGCGCTGGAGCGGGAGGTTTGGAATGAGCAGTTCTTC. Protein sequence: CASSKALEREVWNEQFF.